This T cell receptor beta chain was documented in a study of blood T cell repertoires in COVID-19. Here immunoSEQ multiplex PCR was the method, and the copy in TCRdb shows in-frame clones only, minus some. The sample has around 120,000 clones; 85% to 90% are singletons. J was trimmed by 1 base and V by 1 base; bases with no gene match: 2. There are 16 residues in the CDR3. Germline CDR1 and CDR2: MDHEN and SYDVKM. This clonotype was obtained from a woman between 50 and 59 years old with active or convalescent COVID-19. The V and J genes are TRBV28 and TRBJ2-3; 10 bases are shared with TRBD2. Sequencing was performed on peripheral blood. CDR3 DNA sequence: TGTGCCAGCAGTTTATTAGCGGGAGGACGCACAGATACGCAGTATTTT. Translated, it gives CASSLLAGGRTDTQYF. Full variable domain (missing parts from reference TRBV28 and TRBJ2-3): DVKVTQSSRYLVKRTGEKVFLECVQDMDHENMFWYRQDPGLGLRLIYFSYDVKMKEKGDIPEGYSVSREKKERFSLILESASTNQTSMYLCASSLLAGGRTDTQYFGPGTRLTVL.